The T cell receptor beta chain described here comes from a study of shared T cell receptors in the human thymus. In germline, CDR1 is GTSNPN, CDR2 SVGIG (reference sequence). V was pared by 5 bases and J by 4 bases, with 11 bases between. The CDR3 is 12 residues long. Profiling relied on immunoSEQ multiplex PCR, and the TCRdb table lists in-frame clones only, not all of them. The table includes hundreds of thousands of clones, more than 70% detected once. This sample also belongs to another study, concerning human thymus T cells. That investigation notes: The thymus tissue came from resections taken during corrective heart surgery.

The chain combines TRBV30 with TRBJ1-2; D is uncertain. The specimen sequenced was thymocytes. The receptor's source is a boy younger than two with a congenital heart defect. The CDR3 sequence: CAWLVGSYGYTF. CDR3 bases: TGTGCCTGGTTAGTGGGCAGCTATGGCTACACCTTC.